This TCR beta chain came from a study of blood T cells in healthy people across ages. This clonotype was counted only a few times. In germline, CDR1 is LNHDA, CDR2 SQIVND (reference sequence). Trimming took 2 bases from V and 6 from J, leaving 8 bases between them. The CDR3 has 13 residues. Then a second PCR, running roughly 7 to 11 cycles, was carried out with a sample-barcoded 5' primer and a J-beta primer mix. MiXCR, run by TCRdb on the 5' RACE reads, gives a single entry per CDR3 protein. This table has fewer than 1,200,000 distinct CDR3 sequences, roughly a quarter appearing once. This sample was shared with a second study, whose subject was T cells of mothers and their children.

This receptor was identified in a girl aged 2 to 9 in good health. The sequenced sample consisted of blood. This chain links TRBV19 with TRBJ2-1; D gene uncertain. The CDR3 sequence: CASSISTSNEQFF. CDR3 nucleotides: TGTGCCAGTAGTATAAGTACTTCCAATGAGCAGTTCTTC. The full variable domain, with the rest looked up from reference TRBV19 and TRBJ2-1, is DGGITQSPKYLFRKEGQNVTLSCEQNLNHDAMYWYRQDPGQGLRLIYYSQIVNDFQKGDIAEGYSVSREKKESFPLTVTSAQKNPTAFYLCASSISTSNEQFFGPGTRLTVL.